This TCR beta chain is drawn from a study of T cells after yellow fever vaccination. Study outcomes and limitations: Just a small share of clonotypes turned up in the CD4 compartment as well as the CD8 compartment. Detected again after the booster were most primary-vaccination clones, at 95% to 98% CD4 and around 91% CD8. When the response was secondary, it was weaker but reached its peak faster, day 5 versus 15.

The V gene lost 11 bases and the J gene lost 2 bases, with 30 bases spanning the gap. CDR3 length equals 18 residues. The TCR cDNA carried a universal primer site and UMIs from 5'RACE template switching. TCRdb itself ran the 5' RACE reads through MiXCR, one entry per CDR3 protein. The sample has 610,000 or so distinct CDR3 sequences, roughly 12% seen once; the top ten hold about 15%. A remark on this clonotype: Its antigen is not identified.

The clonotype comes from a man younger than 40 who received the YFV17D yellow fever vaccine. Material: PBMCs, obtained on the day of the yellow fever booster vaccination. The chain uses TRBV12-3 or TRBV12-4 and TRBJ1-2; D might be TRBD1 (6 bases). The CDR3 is CAFSPVLLTGTDNYGYTF. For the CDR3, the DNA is TGTGCCTTCAGCCCAGTCCTCCTCACAGGGACGGACAACTATGGCTACACCTTC.